This T cell receptor beta chain was documented in a study of blood T cells in healthy people across ages (dated by TCRdb to 2015 to 2017). For the wider study: Template switching captured roughly one uniquely barcoded TCR beta cDNA molecule per two T cells in model experiments. The study measured age-related changes in TCR beta repertoire diversity using deep sequencing normalized with unique cDNA molecular identifiers. The donors were split into four age groups: young (average 16 years), middle-aged (roughly 39), aged (more than 60) and long-lived (more than 80). To avoid experimental bias, donors of different ages were distributed randomly across sequencing lanes. For two donors (one aged 18 to 30 and one aged 80 or older), the study analyzed two additional independent replicas of 1 million unique cDNA reads from the same blood draw.

Note on this clonotype: No cognate antigen has been identified for it. A junction end diverges from the germline sequence, so it may reflect a read error.

Libraries were prepared through 5' RACE. These reads were obtained on an Illumina HiSeq 2500. A second roughly 7 to 12 cycle PCR used a sample-barcoded 5' primer and a J-beta primer mix. A template-switch 5' adaptor carrying 12 random nucleotides introduced a unique molecular identifier onto each TCR beta cDNA molecule. Each sample yielded at least 2.5 million CDR3-containing paired-end reads. First-strand cDNA synthesis was performed from all RNA using the Mint cDNA synthesis kit, with priming by a TRBC-specific oligonucleotide. After uracil-DNA glycosylase treatment, a first 18-cycle PCR used universal primers M1SS and BC2_uni_R on all cDNA. The authors' analysis ran thus. For normalization, 1 million high-quality reads, each with a distinct molecular identifier, were randomly selected from each sample. Reads sharing molecular identifiers were discarded rather than binned into consensus sequences. CDR3 identification, clonotype clustering and error correction used MiTCR with a Q25 quality threshold and the strictest error-elimination algorithm. Lower-bound total TCR beta diversity was estimated with a nonparametric unseen species model using Euler transformation. TCRdb ran its own pipeline on the public reads, namely fastp trimming at Q25 and MiXCR clone calling, and kept in-frame beta chains. Merged by CDR3 protein, the rows form single entries marked with the most common genes and DNA. TCRdb, not the original authors, processed these V and J calls. The sample profile shows about 780,000 distinct CDR3 sequences; less than 60% of them were found once. Around a sixth of the sample belongs to the ten largest clones.

Including the terminal cysteine and phenylalanine, the CDR3 comprises 14 residues. Of all the DNA, just the CDR3 is kept, 42 bases in frame from base 1. From the germline V gene, CDR1 is SNHLY and CDR2 is FYNNEI. Summary of the overall study and its limitations: The long-lived group showed more naive CD4+ T cells, fewer expanded clones and increased TCR diversity than the aged group, suggesting age selection. Donor CMV infection status was unknown, potentially confounding age-related changes in expanded clonotypes. Total diversity estimates from one million sequenced T cells were considered lower bounds and underestimates. Observed TCR beta diversity correlated strongly with the percentage of naive T cells measured by flow cytometry. Observed TCR beta diversity per million T cells fell roughly linearly with age, and a significant reduction was already apparent by age about 36. Conclusive comparison of naive and antigen-experienced compartments was prevented by the profiling of bulk unsorted PBMCs.

The approximately 40 donors, aged roughly 6 to 95 years, were systemically healthy Caucasian individuals from Russia. Ten milliliters of peripheral blood were drawn from each donor into EDTA-treated Vacutainer tubes. Ficoll-Paque density-gradient centrifugation was used to isolate PBMCs, with at least 6.5 million per sample. Total RNA was extracted from PBMCs with Trizol reagent, with at least 6 micrograms obtained per sample. Naive CD45RAhigh/CD27high T cell percentages were measured by flow cytometry on a PBMC aliquot from every donor. Material: blood. This clonotype was sampled from a man older than 75 in good health. This sequence uses TRBV2 and TRBJ2-5, with the D call tentatively TRBD1 or TRBD2, each fitting 5 bases. CDR3 sequence: CASSEAVLGETRYF. The base sequence is TGTGCCAGCAGTGAAGCGGTTTTGGGGGAGACCCGGTACTTC.